Listed below are T cell receptor beta chains from one sample, sequenced in a study of T-cell reconstitution after alpha-beta-depleted transplantation in children. MiXCR was run by TCRdb on the PCR reads, yielding one entry per CDR3 protein. The table includes around 580,000 distinct CDR3 sequences, 23% detected once. The material was PBMCs, mostly from graft donor cells, obtained 360 days after TCRalphabeta/CD19-depleted stem cell transplant. Receptor source: a boy younger than two who had a stem cell transplant for acute myeloid leukemia, so the T cells may come from the graft donor. Each CDR3 is given with its conserved first and last residue. A D gene is named only where the DNA matches it firmly. Size is omitted from some rows. Given values are once, few, many or a class for expanded clones.

clone size	V gene	J gene	D gene	CDR3 DNA	CDR3 protein
.	TRBV7-9	TRBJ1-2	.	TGTGCCAGCAGCCCCCCGACGATTCCCTTAGGCTACACCTTC	CASSPPTIPLGYTF
.	TRBV13	TRBJ2-1	TRBD2	TGTGCCAGCAGCTTAGTTCTAGCGGGGGGGTCCTCCTACAATGAGCAGTTCTTC	CASSLVLAGGSSYNEQFF
.	TRBV28	TRBJ2-5	TRBD1	TGTGCCAGCAAACAGGGGGCGCGGGAGACCCAGTACTTC	CASKQGARETQYF
.	TRBV7-9	TRBJ2-1	.	TGTGCCAGCAGCTTTTGGGGCAGGGCCGGCAATGAGCAGTTCTTC	CASSFWGRAGNEQFF
.	TRBV5-1	TRBJ2-6	.	TGCGCCAGCAATGACGGGGCTGGGGCCAACGTCCTGACTTTC	CASNDGAGANVLTF
many	TRBV5-1	TRBJ1-1	.	TGCGCCAGCAGCTTGAGCGAGGGCACTGAAGCTTTCTTT	CASSLSEGTEAFF
.	TRBV9	TRBJ1-2	.	TGTGCCAGCAGCCCAGTGGGGGTCGGAGGCTACACCTTC	CASSPVGVGGYTF
few	TRBV12-3/TRBV12-4	TRBJ1-1	.	TGTGCCAGCAGTTTCGTAGGGGGCACTGAAGCTTTCTTT	CASSFVGGTEAFF
many	TRBV6-1	TRBJ2-1	TRBD1	TGTGCCAGCAGTGTACAGGACAGGGGATCCAATGAGCAGTTCTTC	CASSVQDRGSNEQFF
.	TRBV20-1	TRBJ2-1	.	TGCAGTGCTAGAGGTCGGGTCTACAATGAGCAGTTCTTC	CSARGRVYNEQFF
many	TRBV6-5	TRBJ2-3	TRBD2	TGTGCCAGCAGAAGTGGGACTAGAGTTCCCGATACGCAGTATTTT	CASRSGTRVPDTQYF
many	TRBV7-8	TRBJ1-6	.	TGTGCCAGCAGCTTGGGACCGAAGAGCTCCTATAATTCACCCCTCCACTTT	CASSLGPKSSYNSPLHF
few	TRBV20-1	TRBJ1-3	.	TGCAGTGCGGGACCGCGCTCTGGAAACACCATATATTTT	CSAGPRSGNTIYF
.	TRBV20-1	TRBJ1-6	TRBD1	TGCAGTGCCTTCCAGGGGGCGGTTAATTCACCCCTCCACTTT	CSAFQGAVNSPLHF
.	TRBV5-1	TRBJ2-2	TRBD1	TGCGCCAGCAGCTTGCTCACAGGGGCTGACGGGGAGCTGTTTTTT	CASSLLTGADGELFF
many	TRBV7-4	TRBJ2-3	TRBD2	TGTGCCAGCAGCTTTCAACTAGCGGACATCACAGATACGCAGTATTTT	CASSFQLADITDTQYF
many	TRBV10-2	TRBJ1-1	.	TGCGCCAGCAGTGTATGGACCACTGAAGCTTTCTTT	CASSVWTTEAFF
.	TRBV5-5	TRBJ2-1	.	TGTGCCAGCAGCTCACACGAAACTAGAATTACGCAGTTCTTC	CASSSHETRITQFF
.	TRBV24-1	TRBJ2-5	.	TGTGCACCAAAGGAGGGAGCGTCCCAAGAGACCCAGTACTTC	CAPKEGASQETQYF
few	TRBV12-3/TRBV12-4	TRBJ2-3	TRBD1	TGTGCCAGCAGTGCAGGGACAGGGATCACAGATACGCAGTATTTT	CASSAGTGITDTQYF
many	TRBV6-2/TRBV6-3	TRBJ2-3	.	TGTGCCAGCAGTTTTTCGTACCCCCGCGCAGATACGCAGTATTTT	CASSFSYPRADTQYF
few	TRBV20-1	TRBJ2-7	.	TGCAGTGCTGCTCCCCGTCTTGCCTACGAGCAGTACTTC	CSAAPRLAYEQYF
.	TRBV6-5	TRBJ1-1	.	TGTGCCAGCAGTTTACTCATGTATCCGAGGGACATGAACACTGAAGCTTTCTTT	CASSLLMYPRDMNTEAFF
few	TRBV4-3	TRBJ2-1	TRBD2	TGCGCCAGCAGCCAAGATCGACTAGCGGGGGGATACAATGAGCAGTTCTTC	CASSQDRLAGGYNEQFF
.	TRBV13	TRBJ2-7	.	TGTGCCAGCAGCTTAGGGGCAGGCTATCTATCCTACGAGCAGTACTTC	CASSLGAGYLSYEQYF
few	TRBV4-1	TRBJ2-6	.	TGCGCCAGCAGCCAAGTCTCTGGGGCCAACGTCCTGACTTTC	CASSQVSGANVLTF
once	TRBV12-3/TRBV12-4	TRBJ2-1	TRBD2	TGTGCCAGCAGTTTAGCGAGCGGGGCTCTTTACAATGAGCAGTTCTTC	CASSLASGALYNEQFF
many	TRBV3-1	TRBJ2-5	.	TGTGCCAGCAGCCAAAAGGCGGGGCAAGAGACCCAGTACTTC	CASSQKAGQETQYF
.	TRBV4-3	TRBJ1-4	.	TGCGCCAGCAGCCAAGATAGGCCTGCCCGTCAGGAAAAACTGTTTTTT	CASSQDRPARQEKLFF
few	TRBV4-1	TRBJ2-5	TRBD2	TGCGCCAGCAGCCGCGGGACTAGCGGAGGGACGTGGGAGACCCAGTACTTC	CASSRGTSGGTWETQYF
few	TRBV20-1	TRBJ2-2	.	TGCAGTGCTAGATGGGGCAGTCGGGTAGGGGAGCTGTTTTTT	CSARWGSRVGELFF
few	TRBV12-3/TRBV12-4	TRBJ2-6	TRBD1	TGTGCCAGCAGTTCGGGCGGGGGACAGGGTGGCTCTGGGGCCAACGTCCTGACTTTC	CASSSGGGQGGSGANVLTF
many	TRBV15	TRBJ1-5	.	TGTGCCACCAGCAGAGATCGGGGCCTGCAGGGTTATCAGCCCCAGCATTTT	CATSRDRGLQGYQPQHF
few	TRBV10-3	TRBJ1-1	.	TGTGCCATCAGTTCAGGGCTGGAAGCTTTCTTT	CAISSGLEAFF
.	TRBV5-6	TRBJ1-5	.	TGTGCCAGCAGCTTGAACGGCCCAGGGTGGCATCAGCCCCAGCATTTT	CASSLNGPGWHQPQHF